Presented here are 5 T cell receptor beta chains from one specimen sequenced in a study of regulatory T cells in long-lasting Graves disease. In building TCR beta libraries, iRepertoire HTBI primers were used together with Arm-PCR of CDR3 regions. TCRdb re-called the multiplex PCR reads with MiXCR, one entry per CDR3 protein. The data hold under 350,000 distinct CDR3 sequences, with 22% observed a single time. The time point is: persistent/refractory GD, antithyroid drugs over 5 years with positive TRAb. PBMCs provided the RNA from which the TCR library was made. Sequenced material: peripheral blood mononuclear cells (PBMCs), taken when the disease was refractory, from a patient treated with antithyroid drugs. Receptors were obtained from a female donor with Graves disease.

With regard to this clonotype: This clone may be a read error of a much larger clone one base away. The chain links TRBV7-9 to TRBJ1-2; D perhaps matches TRBD1 (6 bases). The CDR3 spans 13 residues. V was trimmed by 0 bases and J by 10 bases, leaving 12 bases between them. Per the germline V gene, CDR1 is SEHNR and CDR2 is FQNEAQ (reference sequence). Written as DNA, the CDR3 is TGTGCCAGCAGCTTAGCCAACAGGGATGACTACACCTTC. It yields the protein CASSLANRDDYTF.

The CDR3 DNA sequence: TGTGCCAGCAGTCCTGATCCCCGCCCTATTTCACCCCTCCACTTT. Residues: CASSPDPRPISPLHF. The chain joins TRBV5-5 to TRBJ1-6; D unclear. V dropped 5 bases and J dropped 9 bases, with 18 bases sitting between them. Germline V gives CDR1 SGHKS, CDR2 YYEKEE (reference sequence). The CDR3 contains 15 residues.

This clonotype was seen repeatedly, ten times or more. The V call is TRBV15, the J call TRBJ2-5; TRBD1 agrees at 7 bases. This CDR3 comprises 16 residues. Trimming at V came to 2 bases and at J to 4 bases, leaving 10 bases not matched to a gene. Germline assignment: CDR1 LNHNV and CDR2 YYDKDF (reference sequence). In nucleotides, the CDR3 is TGTGCCACCAGCAGAAGCCCCGACAGGGTAGGAGAGACCCAGTACTTC. Residues: CATSRSPDRVGETQYF. The full variable domain, completed using reference TRBV15 and TRBJ2-5, is DAMVIQNPRYQVTQFGKPVTLSCSQTLNHNVMYWYQQKSSQAPKLLFHYYDKDFNNEADTPDNFQSRRPNTSFCFLDIRSPGLGDTAMYLCATSRSPDRVGETQYFGPGTRLLVL.

This clonotype turned up a few times. The chain carries TRBV4-1 and TRBJ2-5, with a possible D match to TRBD1 (5 bases). Germline CDR1 MGHRA, CDR2 YSYEKL. The CDR3 has 15 residues. Trimming pared 0 bases from V and 5 bases from J, leaving 13 bases between. The CDR3 DNA reads TGCGCCAGCAGCCAAGATCTCGCAGGGCGGGAGACCCAGTACTTC. Translated: CASSQDLAGRETQYF.

The rearrangement joins TRBV7-9 to TRBJ2-3, with D possibly being TRBD1 (5 bases). Germline assignment: CDR1 SEHNR and CDR2 FQNEAQ (reference sequence). The CDR3 has 14 residues. The germline V and J ends were trimmed by 5 bases and 2 bases, with 11 bases remaining between them. The CDR3 loop is CASSARVNTDTQYF. The CDR3 DNA reads TGTGCCAGCAGCGCCAGGGTTAACACAGATACGCAGTATTTT.